These 5 T cell receptor beta chains share one sample of origin, sequenced in a study of lymphopenia after photon versus proton radiotherapy. The table came from immunoSEQ multiplex PCR; TCRdb's copy has only in-frame clones and leaves some out. The table includes 40,000 or so clones, 85% detected once. The sample was peripheral blood, taken from a patient treated with photon-based radiotherapy. Every receptor here comes from a man aged 35 to 55 with gastric cancer.

The CDR3 coding sequence is TGTGCCAGCAGCACGGTCAGCGCCGGGGAGCTGTTTTTT. The encoded protein is CASSTVSAGELFF. The rearrangement links TRBV9 to TRBJ2-2; D gene ambiguous. Germline assignment: CDR1 SGDLS and CDR2 YYNGEE. The V end was cut by 4 bases, the J end by 6 bases, with 10 bases between. CDR3 length equals 13 residues.

This rearrangement joins TRBV5-4 to TRBJ2-5; TRBD2 might be the D (7 bases). Germline V CDR1 and CDR2: SGHNT, YYREEE (reference sequence). V was cut by 5 bases and J by 4 bases, with 12 bases left in between. CDR3 length: 13 amino acids. In DNA form, the CDR3 reads TGTGCCAGCAGGCCGGGGGGCTCAGAGACCCAGTACTTC. Translated: CASRPGGSETQYF.

V gene TRBV2 combines with J gene TRBJ1-5; no firm D call. Germline V gene sequence: CDR1 SNHLY, CDR2 FYNNEI. V dropped 1 base and J dropped 0 bases, with 1 base sitting between them. The CDR3 consists of 13 residues. The CDR3, as DNA: TGTGCCAGCAGTGAAGTTAGCAATCAGCCCCAGCATTTT. It yields the protein CASSEVSNQPQHF.

V and J are TRBV6-5 and TRBJ2-7; TRBD1 agrees at 8 bases. With 2 bases clipped from V and 3 bases from J, the junction kept 6 bases outside the gene matches. The CDR3 is 15 residues long. CDR1 MNHEY and CDR2 SVGAGI come from the germline V gene. The CDR3 sequence is CASSYGQGAFYEQYF. CDR3 DNA sequence: TGTGCCAGCAGTTACGGGCAGGGGGCTTTCTACGAGCAGTACTTC.

This clone appeared a single time. J is TRBJ2-1 and V is TRBV20-1; weak D call: TRBD2 (6 bases). The germline V and J ends were trimmed by 6 bases and 10 bases, with 13 bases remaining between them. This CDR3 is 11 amino acids long. Germline assignment: CDR1 DFQATT and CDR2 SNEGSKA (reference sequence). This chain's CDR3 is CSAPGLAEQFF. The CDR3 DNA is TGCAGTGCCCCGGGACTTGCCGAGCAGTTCTTC.